The clone carrying this TCR beta chain was seen only a few times. Germline assignment: CDR1 GTSNPN and CDR2 SVGIG (reference sequence). V gave up 1 base and J gave up 7 bases, with 10 bases separating them. The CDR3 totals 13 residues. Using immunoSEQ multiplex PCR, the repertoire was profiled, and TCRdb retains in-frame clones only, with some absent. The sample contains over 65,000 clones, 81% of which appear only once. The data originate from a study of blood T cell repertoires in COVID-19. The wider study: Samples taken during acute and convalescent COVID-19 were collected in the United States, Italy and Spain. Sample material is recorded as cDNA or gDNA derived from T cells, B-cell-depleted T cells, or PBMCs.

Source material: peripheral blood. This clonotype was obtained from a man at least 80 years old with acute or convalescent COVID-19. The chain links TRBV30 to TRBJ1-4; D might be TRBD1 (6 bases). The CDR3 loop is CAWSDRVGEKLFF. The CDR3 nucleotides read TGTGCCTGGAGTGACAGGGTAGGTGAAAAACTGTTTTTT.